This T cell receptor (beta chain) was recorded in a study of T cell responses to AZD1222 COVID-19 vaccine. TCRdb's table, derived via immunoSEQ multiplex PCR, lists solely in-frame clones and lacks some. The data show about 73,000 clones, 90% seen once. It was second doses at about 4 or about 12 weeks that were pooled. The sample consisted of peripheral blood, taken 28 days after the second AZD1222 dose. The TCR originated in an adult who received the AZD1222 COVID-19 vaccine.

CDR3 sequence reads: CASSPDQGDSYEQYF. The CDR3, as DNA: TGTGCCAGCAGCCCAGACCAGGGGGATTCCTACGAGCAGTACTTC. The V and J genes are TRBV7-9 and TRBJ2-7; 7 bases map to TRBD1. CDR1 SEHNR and CDR2 FQNEAQ come from the germline V gene (reference sequence). This CDR3 has 15 amino acids. Unmatched junction bases numbered 8, after V lost 5 bases and J lost 1 base.